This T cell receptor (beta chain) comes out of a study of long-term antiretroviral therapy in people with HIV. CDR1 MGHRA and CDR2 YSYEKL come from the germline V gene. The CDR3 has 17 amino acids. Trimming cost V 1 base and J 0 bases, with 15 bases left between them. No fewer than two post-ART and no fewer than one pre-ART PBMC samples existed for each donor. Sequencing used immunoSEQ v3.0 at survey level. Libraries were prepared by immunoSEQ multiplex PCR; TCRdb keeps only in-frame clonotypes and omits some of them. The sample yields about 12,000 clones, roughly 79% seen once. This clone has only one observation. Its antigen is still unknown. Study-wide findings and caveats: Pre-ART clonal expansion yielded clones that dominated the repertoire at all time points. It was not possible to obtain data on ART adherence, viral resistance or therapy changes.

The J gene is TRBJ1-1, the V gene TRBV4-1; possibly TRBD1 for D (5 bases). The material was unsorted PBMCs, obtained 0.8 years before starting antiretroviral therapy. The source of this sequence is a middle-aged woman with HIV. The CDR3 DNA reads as TGCGCCAGCAGCCAAGGAGGCGCAGGGACCCTGAACACTGAAGCTTTCTTT. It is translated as CASSQGGAGTLNTEAFF.